The sequence of this T cell receptor beta chain was determined in a study of neurological immune-mediated disorders. TCRdb redid the calling of the 5' RACE reads with MiXCR, one entry per CDR3 protein. The table lists approximately 74,000 distinct CDR3 sequences, approximately 5.2% of them singletons. Germline loops: CDR1 SGHDT, CDR2 YYEEEE. The germline V and J ends were trimmed by 2 bases and 2 bases, with 11 bases remaining between them. This CDR3 is 15 amino acids long. This sequence originates from a man between 18 and 29 years old with multiple sclerosis. The chain links TRBV5-6 to TRBJ2-1, with D perhaps TRBD2 (5 bases). The sequencing sample was made of PBMCs. Written as DNA, the CDR3 is TGTGCCAGCAGCTTTCCGGGAAAGGCCTACAATGAGCAGTTCTTC. The encoded protein is CASSFPGKAYNEQFF.